One sample yielded the 12 T cell receptor beta chains listed below, sequenced in a study of T cell responses to AZD1222 COVID-19 vaccine. TCRdb keeps only in-frame clones here, not all; method: immunoSEQ multiplex PCR. The data show approximately 100,000 clones, roughly 86% seen once. Sequences were derived from peripheral blood, sampled on day 0 of AZD1222 vaccination. These receptors were taken from an adult in good health.

This chain joins TRBV7-2 and TRBJ2-5; 9 bases align to TRBD2. The CDR3 covers 15 residues. The germline V gene has CDR1 SGHTA and CDR2 FQGNSA. J was trimmed by 2 bases and V by 1 base; bases with no gene match: 2. The CDR3 here is CASSLGGRAQETQYF. In DNA form, the CDR3 reads TGTGCCAGCAGCTTAGGCGGGAGGGCACAAGAGACCCAGTACTTC.

The chain has TRBV2 and TRBJ2-7; possibly TRBD1 for D (6 bases). The CDR3 is 15 amino acids. The V end lost 4 bases, the J end lost 2 bases, and 15 bases lay between the germline ends. Germline V gene lookup returns CDR1 SNHLY and CDR2 FYNNEI. CDR3 coding DNA: TGTGCCAGCAGTGGAGGGGGAGCGGATACCTACGAGCAGTACTTC. Protein sequence: CASSGGGADTYEQYF.

The V and J genes are TRBV4-2 and TRBJ1-5, with 10 positions matching TRBD1. V was clipped by 0 bases and J by 6 bases; unmatched bases: 14. This CDR3 has 19 residues. Per germline, CDR1 LGHNA and CDR2 YNFKEQ. The CDR3 spells CASSQEVFYRDRGPQPQHF. The DNA of the CDR3 is TGTGCCAGCAGCCAAGAAGTGTTTTATCGGGACAGGGGACCTCAGCCCCAGCATTTT.

V is TRBV18 and J is TRBJ2-4; the match to TRBD1 covers 8 bases. The junction had 7 bases not matched to a gene; V was cut back by 4 bases and J by 5 bases. The germline gives CDR1 KGHSH, CDR2 LQKENI. The CDR3 loop spans 15 amino acids. The CDR3 DNA reads TGTGCCAGCTCACAAGGACAGGGAAGGGAAAACATTCAGTACTTC. It is translated as CASSQGQGRENIQYF.

The CDR3 DNA reads TGTGCCTGGAGTGAGGACAGGGTAGAGACCCAGTACTTC. Translated, it gives CAWSEDRVETQYF. This chain uses TRBV30 with TRBJ2-5, with 8 bases that match TRBD1. Germline values: CDR1 GTSNPN, CDR2 SVGIG (reference sequence). Trimming at V came to 1 base and at J to 4 bases, leaving 2 bases not matched to a gene. The CDR3 totals 13 residues.

This clone has more than one count but fewer than ten. This chain links TRBV4-3 with TRBJ1-6; 9 nucleotides match TRBD1. Germline V gene lookup returns CDR1 LGHNA and CDR2 YSLEER. V dropped 3 bases and J dropped 13; count of bases not matched to a gene: 10. The CDR3 consists of 15 residues. CDR3 amino acids: CASSQGQGGGLPLHF. The CDR3 nucleotides read TGCGCCAGCAGCCAGGGACAGGGTGGCGGGTTGCCCCTCCACTTT.

This chain uses TRBV2 with TRBJ1-2, with D unclear. CDR1 and CDR2 from the germline V gene are SNHLY and FYNNEI. V was trimmed by 8 bases and J by 7 bases, leaving 8 bases between them. This CDR3 contains 10 residues. CDR3 DNA: TGTGCCAGCGCGGCGGTTGGCTACACCTTC. Protein: CASAAVGYTF.

The chain couples TRBV9 to TRBJ2-3, with TRBD2 identical over 8 bases. Trimming at V came to 3 bases and at J to 2 bases, leaving 2 bases not matched to a gene. Per germline, CDR1 SGDLS and CDR2 YYNGEE. This CDR3 has 14 amino acids. The CDR3 bases are TGTGCCAGCAGCGCACTAGCGGACACAGATACGCAGTATTTT. This translates into CASSALADTDTQYF.

This clone was recorded at least ten times. CDR3 sequence reads: CASSSDRWGGYTF. DNA of the CDR3: TGTGCCAGTAGTTCCGACAGGTGGGGAGGCTACACCTTC. The chain links TRBV19 to TRBJ1-2; maybe TRBD1 (6 bases). There are 13 residues in the CDR3. Trimming stripped 5 bases from V and 8 bases from J, with 15 bases between. Germline CDR1 LNHDA, CDR2 SQIVND (reference sequence).

J is TRBJ1-2 and V is TRBV27; 9 bases agree with TRBD1. Germline CDR1 reads MNHEY; CDR2 reads SMNVEV (reference sequence). V was clipped by 4 bases and J by 4 bases; unmatched bases: 7. The CDR3 is 15 residues long. The CDR3 nucleotides are TGTGCCAGCAGTTCCTGGACAGGGGCCCCCTATGGCTACACCTTC. Protein product: CASSSWTGAPYGYTF.

The chain has TRBV12-3 or TRBV12-4 and TRBJ1-3; perhaps TRBD1 as D (5 bases). CDR3 length: 13 residues. The V end was cut by 3 bases, the J end by 5 bases, with 8 bases between. In DNA form, the CDR3 reads TGTGCCAGCAGTTTCTGGGGGAGAAACACCATATATTTT. Translated, it gives CASSFWGRNTIYF.

This chain uses TRBV7-9 with TRBJ2-3; D may be TRBD2 (5 bases). CDR1 is SEHNR and CDR2 is FQNEAQ in the germline V gene (reference sequence). The CDR3 consists of 16 residues. The V end was cut by 5 bases, the J end by 0 bases, with 15 bases between. Here the CDR3 DNA reads TGTGCCAGCAGCCCACCCGGAGGATCAAGCACAGATACGCAGTATTTT. It specifies CASSPPGGSSTDTQYF.